The present entry profiles one T cell receptor (beta chain) with its context. Profiled with immunoSEQ multiplex PCR; TCRdb holds only in-frame clones, not every one. The sample lists around 300,000 clones; around 87% were seen once. This entry is derived from a study of blood T cell repertoires in COVID-19. Trimming stripped 0 bases from V and 4 bases from J, with 17 bases between. The CDR3 is 17 residues long. The germline CDR1 and CDR2 sequences are SGHRS and YFSETQ. V is TRBV5-1 and J is TRBJ2-1; tentatively, D is TRBD1 (6 bases). Sequencing input: PBMCs or T cells enriched from blood (not recorded which). The origin of this receptor is a woman aged 18-29 years with acute COVID-19. For the CDR3, the DNA is TGCGCCAGCAGCTTGGTTTCGTGGGGTCAGGGGTACAATGAGCAGTTCTTC. Its translation is CASSLVSWGQGYNEQFF.